Here is one TCR beta chain with its context. This clone was seen once. No cognate antigen has been identified for it. The input lacks base qualities; no much larger clone sits a single base away. V is cut back by 9 bases and J by 1 base, with 3 bases in the junction unmatched. Spanning cysteine to phenylalanine, the CDR3 consists of 13 amino acids. The entry retains the CDR3 DNA only, 39 bases that are in frame from base 1. CDR1 and CDR2 (LNHDA, SQIVND) derive from the germline V gene (reference sequence). The sample is drawn from a study of blood T cell repertoires in COVID-19 (dated by TCRdb to 2018 to 2020). General notes on the study: Samples from collaborators originated in the United States, Italy and Spain and spanned both the acute and convalescent phases of COVID-19. The prospective study material was composed of cDNA or gDNA derived from T cells, B-cell-depleted T cells, or PBMCs. The dataset comprised deeply sampled blood TCRbeta repertoires from subjects exposed to, actively infected with, or recovered from COVID-19. The repertoires were released in a freely available public database meant as a resource for research on the immune response to SARS-CoV-2. Samples came from the ongoing ImmuneRACE study (first 160 participants) plus 1,254 subjects from 6 global collaborators. Nearly every sample came with metadata listing a de-identified subject ID, COVID-19 status, age in years and sex. Where available, HLA class I and class II types were obtained from metadata supplied by the sample provider rather than from assay-based typing.

Whole blood was collected in K2EDTA tubes by collaborating institutions according to the institutions' own protocols. Collaborator samples were shipped for TCRbeta analysis as frozen whole blood, isolated PBMCs, or DNA extracted from either sample type. Here is what the overall study found, with its caveats: The quantity of clinical and demographic metadata differed by source and by participant and was supplied without curation.

TCRbeta CDR3 regions were amplified from genomic DNA by means of the immunoSEQ Assay, a bias-controlled multiplex PCR. The authors' pipeline ran thus. Within the assay, amplification of reference gene primers was used to estimate how many nucleated cells each sample contained. To quantify the absolute abundance of each unique TCRbeta CDR3 rearrangement, sequence reads were collapsed and filtered. For each sample, productive Simpson clonality was calculated as the square root of Simpson's diversity index across productive rearrangements. TCRdb mirrors the immuneACCESS table, restricted to in-frame sequences. Some clones are absent from its copies; in checked studies, under half trace to an unresolved V gene, and the reason for the others is unknown. Clone size and the V and J calls come from that table; the DNA yielded D and trimming. Recorded for this sample are 80,000 to 95,000 clones; approximately 80% of them occurred a single time. The top ten hold approximately 34% of the sample.

This TCR came from an elderly woman with active or convalescent COVID-19. The sequence links TRBV19 to TRBJ2-7; TRBD1 fits 10 bases in the junction. Material: peripheral blood. The DNA is TGTGCCAGCCGGGACAGGGGATCCTACGAGCAGTACTTC. Its amino acids are CASRDRGSYEQYF.